This T cell receptor beta chain appears in the sequencing data of a study of T cell responses to AZD1222 COVID-19 vaccine. Sequencing used immunoSEQ multiplex PCR; TCRdb keeps in-frame clones, though not all of them. This sample carries approximately 73,000 clones, about 84% of them seen once, and the ten largest clones take about 3%. Turning to this clone: Its cognate antigen is unknown.

The ends were cut back, 6 bases at V and 1 base at J, with 12 bases in the middle. The CDR3 is made up of 14 amino acids. The germline gives CDR1 MNHNY, CDR2 SVGAGI (reference sequence). Study conclusions and caveats: Nearly half of spike-specific TCRs reportedly go after variant regions that carry no mutations. Seropositive AZD1222 recipients at baseline numbered only 5 to 7.

The TCR comes from an adult in good health. The chain recombines TRBV6-6 with TRBJ1-1; perhaps TRBD1 as D (6 bases). Sample: peripheral blood, taken on day 0 of AZD1222 vaccination. DNA of the CDR3: TGTGCCAGCAGCCGAAAGGGGGGGAACACTGAAGCTTTCTTT. The encoded protein is CASSRKGGNTEAFF.